This T cell receptor (beta chain) emerged from a study of CD8+CD57+ T cells in acquired aplastic anemia. V gave up 4 bases and J gave up 8 bases; unmatched junction bases: 3. CDR3 length equals 13 residues. Profiling of TCR beta VDJ combinations and CDR3 sequences used genomic DNA as template. TCRdb itself ran the reads through MiXCR, one entry per CDR3 protein. The repertoire has 250,000 to 300,000 distinct CDR3 sequences, around three fifths of them found once; the top ten carry 8%. The material sequenced was sorted CD4+, CD8+, or CD8+CD57+ T cells (not recorded which) from PBMCs. This clonotype was obtained from a human donor with severe aplastic anemia or a healthy control (not recorded which). The genes are TRBV12-3 or TRBV12-4 and TRBJ2-2; 8 bases agree with TRBD2. CDR3 loop: CASSSGGFGELFF. The CDR3 bases are TGTGCCAGCAGTTCGGGGGGGTTTGGGGAGCTGTTTTTT.